This record concerns one TCR beta chain sequence. Its antigen is as yet unknown. A much larger clone sits a single nucleotide away, making a read error possible. Because it lacks the conserved phenylalanine or tryptophan at the end, this CDR3 is likely a read error. The data were taken from a study of breast tumors, draining lymph nodes, adjacent tissues. Study-level points and caveats: The data were judged consistent with most tumor T cells coming from lymph node and expanding in tumor. Tumor TCR diversity was below lymph nodes but above nontumor tissue.

TCRdb reprocessed the multiplex PCR reads with MiXCR, giving one entry per CDR3 protein. The sample holds around 43,000 distinct CDR3 sequences; about 21% are singletons and the top ten take approximately 8%. The clonotype was recovered from a female donor with breast cancer. Some clones in this sample may be carry-over from other donors' samples. Specimen: breast tumor tissue.

The CDR3 region is CASSVGLAGDNEQFL. For the CDR3, the DNA is TGTGCCAGCAGCGTAGGACTAGCGGGGGACAATGAGCAGTTCCTC. The V call is TRBV9, the J call TRBJ2-1; 12 bases are shared with TRBD2. Trimming at V came to 0 bases and at J to 5 bases, leaving 0 bases not matched to a gene. Germline values: CDR1 SGDLS, CDR2 YYNGEE. The CDR3 runs 15 residues.